This T cell receptor beta chain was recorded in a study of shared clonotypes between healthy human individuals (dated by TCRdb to the early 2020s). Study-wide context: A couple of women and a few men aged 18 to 49 years were included in the cohort. For each donor, three plates each were used for CD4 naive and CD4 memory, two plates were used for CD8 naive, and one plate was used for CD8 memory. To estimate repertoire size and how much clonotypes are shared between individuals, the study performed deep sequencing of blood TCR repertoires from a few healthy adults. To increase sequencing depth and limit assay-specific biases, TCR repertoire library preparation and sequencing were carried out by different laboratories using diverse techniques. Per donor, leukapheresis produced somewhere between about 0.94 and 10 billion PBMCs.

Of note for this clone: What this receptor recognizes is not known. Per-nucleotide qualities are absent, and no much larger clonotype sits a single base away.

CD8 naive samples were CD45RO-negative cells positively selected for CCR7, giving a CD45RA+CCR7+ population that excluded TemRA cells. Donors were healthy HIV-negative adults with no recently reported acute infections or vaccinations. Every donor was a Caucasian adult living in Nashville, Tennessee, USA. Blood was obtained by leukapheresis, after which PBMCs were separated by Ficoll-Histopaque density gradient centrifugation and cryopreserved in liquid nitrogen vapor phase. Analytical flow cytometry was used to check the purity and quantity of every magnetically sorted T cell population. Each sorted fraction had its genomic DNA isolated and then quantified by UV absorbance on a Nanodrop 2000c. Using the deep immunoSEQ assay, multiplex PCR amplified TCR CDR3 regions from genomic DNA. Extracted genomic DNA from each cell subset was spread evenly across all wells of several immunoSEQ 96-well plates, with each plate serving as a replicate. Each replicate PCR for sorted subsets received 150 to 250 ng genomic DNA, equal to some 32,000 T cell genomes. The purified libraries were quantified using a Qubit 3.0 fluorometer, sized with a Bioanalyzer 2100, and then quantified again using the KAPA Library Quantification kit. A separate single-read 150-cycle Illumina NextSeq 550 flow cell was used to sequence each immunoSEQ 96-well plate. Turning to the authors' computational methods: Because only junctional sequences without quality scores were contained in the immunoSEQ output, filtering matching that applied to full-length reads could not be performed. To assign V/J genes and CDR3, sequences were annotated against IMGT germline references using PyIR, a Python wrapper for IgBLAST v1.9. Any read was removed if the V/J assignment was weak (E-value above 1e-6), the CDR3 was missing, or the read contained stop codons, out-of-frame junctions, or ambiguous translated residues. V3J clonotypes were defined as sequences sharing the same inferred V gene, J gene, and CDR3 amino acid sequence. Percentage overlap between repertoires was computed as shared unique clonotypes divided by the size of the smaller repertoire. Repertoire richness was assessed with RTK rarefaction, the Chao1 estimator, and Recon v2.1 estimates of unobserved clonotypes. OLGA was used to compute generation probabilities for all TCRbeta clonotypes that the gDNA method yielded from several donors. TCRdb stores this immuneACCESS table with in-frame sequences only. Part of the clones is absent; in the studies checked, under half of the shortfall reflects unresolved V genes, and no reason is known for the rest. The DNA gave D and trimming, while V, J and clone size come from that table. The table for this sample lists 550,000 to 750,000 clones; 92% of them were counted only once. The ten largest make up about 24% of the sample.

Clipping removes 4 bases from V and 6 bases from J, with 8 as the unmatched junction base count. CDR3 length: 15 amino acids, cysteine to phenylalanine. Just CDR3 DNA is preserved here, 45 bases in frame from base 1. The germline V gene provides CDR1 SGHVS and CDR2 FQNEAQ. Results and caveats for the whole study, not just this receptor: Sharing across a few donors was observed for approximately 5% of naive CD4, about 3.2% of naive CD8, about 2.5% of memory CD4, and around 0.4% of memory CD8 clonotypes. Even with the large sequencing depth, rarefaction of the sorted-subset datasets indicated that sequencing was incomplete. The small number of donors limited the genetic and exposure-history diversity represented. Pairwise subsampling led to the expectation that sequencing depth would affect the degree of clonotype sharing among donors. Only blood was sampled, and tissue TCR repertoires likely differ from those in blood. Compared with non-shared clonotypes, the clonotypes found in all four sorted-subset donors had higher generation probabilities. Naive subsets generally had larger estimated clonotype richness than memory subsets did.

The source is a man younger than 40 in good health. The receptor chain draws on TRBV7-8 and TRBJ1-5, with 8 junctional bases fitting TRBD1. The sequenced material came from naive CD8+ T cells sorted from blood. According to the study, the label for this sample's cell subset or site signals: CD45RA+CCR7+. The CDR3 amino acid sequence is: CASSSWGQESQPQHF. The nucleotides are TGTGCCAGCAGCTCCTGGGGACAGGAGAGTCAGCCCCAGCATTTT.